This entry describes one T cell receptor beta chain. The antigen is unknown. The data belong to a study of response to subunit inactivated influenza vaccine. Regarding the study as a whole: Authors proposed each seasonal influenza vaccination draws in few new T cells.

One entry per CDR3 protein, called by TCRdb with MiXCR from the RT-PCR reads. The sample has approximately 500,000 distinct CDR3 sequences, 13% seen once. V gave up 7 bases and J gave up 9 bases, with 16 bases separating them. Germline-derived CDR1 and CDR2 are MDHEN and SYDVKM. There are 12 residues in the CDR3. This sequence joins TRBV28 and TRBJ2-7; D is perhaps TRBD2 (6 bases). The material sequenced was PBMCs from blood, taken roughly 46 days after vaccination. The receptor's source is a man aged 50-60 years who received an inactivated influenza vaccine. The CDR3 here is CASTPRGTGQYF. CDR3 DNA: TGTGCCAGCACCCCGCGGGGTACCGGGCAGTACTTC.